The 20 T cell receptor beta chains below all came from one sample that was sequenced in a study of blood T cell repertoires in COVID-19. Profiled with immunoSEQ multiplex PCR; TCRdb holds only in-frame clones, not every one. The table lists fewer than 400,000 clones, approximately 85% of them singletons. Material: PBMCs or T cells enriched from blood (not recorded which). The source is a man aged 25 to 40 who had recovered from COVID-19.

The chain combines TRBV19 with TRBJ2-3; 10 nucleotides agree with TRBD2. Trimming removed 4 bases from V and 0 bases from J; junction bases left unmatched: 4. This CDR3 spans 16 amino acids. Germline V gene data show CDR1 as LNHDA and CDR2 as SQIVND (reference sequence). The CDR3 coding sequence is TGTGCCAGTAGTAAAATAGCGGGGGGTAGCACAGATACGCAGTATTTT. It specifies CASSKIAGGSTDTQYF.

In regard to this clone: At the DNA level, this CDR3 is encoded by other sequences in the same sample as well. The gene calls are TRBV12-5 and TRBJ1-1; a possible D gene is TRBD1 (6 bases). Trimming cost V 6 bases and J 4 bases, with 9 bases left between them. The CDR3 extends over 12 amino acids. Germline assignment: CDR1 LGHNT and CDR2 FRNRAP. DNA for the CDR3: TGTGCTAGTGGAATAGGGGGCACTGAAGCTTTCTTT. Its translation is CASGIGGTEAFF.

The genes are TRBV15 and TRBJ2-2; D gene ambiguous. Trimming stripped 4 bases from V and 3 bases from J, with 3 bases between. Looked up from germline, CDR1 is LNHNV and CDR2 is YYDKDF (reference sequence). The CDR3 is 12 residues long. The CDR3 spells CATSIDTGELFF. In DNA form, the CDR3 reads TGTGCCACCAGCATCGACACCGGGGAGCTGTTTTTT.

Turning to this clone: An end of the junction does not agree with germline; a read error may underlie this. Here the CDR3 reads CASSLGGGTAETQYF. DNA for the CDR3: TGTGCTAGCAGCTTAGGAGGGGGGACAGCTGAGACCCAGTACTTC. The genes are TRBV7-7 and TRBJ2-5; D perhaps matches TRBD1 (7 bases). Germline loops: CDR1 SSHAT, CDR2 FNYEAQ (reference sequence). The CDR3 extends over 15 amino acids.

The CDR3 here is CAWSQGQNYEQYF. CDR3 DNA sequence: TGTGCCTGGAGTCAAGGACAGAACTACGAGCAGTACTTC. The chain couples TRBV30 to TRBJ2-7, with D possibly TRBD1 on 6 matching bases. From germline, CDR1 is GTSNPN and CDR2 SVGIG (reference sequence). The ends were cut back, 2 bases at V and 3 bases at J, with 11 bases in the middle. The CDR3 contains 13 residues.

The rearrangement links TRBV30 to TRBJ2-7, with TRBD2 identical over 14 bases. V lost 2 bases, J lost 4 bases, and 7 bases stayed unmatched. This CDR3 comprises 16 residues. Germline V lookup: CDR1 GTSNPN, CDR2 SVGIG (reference sequence). The CDR3 bases are TGTGCCTGGAGTAGACTAGCGGGGGGGCAAACTTACGAGCAGTACTTC. This translates into CAWSRLAGGQTYEQYF.

The chain recombines TRBV19 with TRBJ2-3; tentatively, D is TRBD1 (6 bases). The CDR3 sequence is 15 residues long. CDR1 is LNHDA and CDR2 is SQIVND in the germline V gene (reference sequence). Trimming left V 3 bases short and J 2 bases short, with 12 bases between. CDR3 in amino acids: CASSIRGQITDTQYF. CDR3 nucleotides: TGTGCCAGTAGTATTCGCGGACAGATCACAGATACGCAGTATTTT.

The chain recombines TRBV6-5 with TRBJ2-7; 8 positions agree with TRBD2. The CDR3 spans 14 residues. Germline CDR1 and CDR2: MNHEY and SVGAGI. With V trimmed by 7 bases and J by 2 bases, 7 bases remained unmatched. The CDR3 DNA follows: TGTGCCAGCACTTCCAGCGGGGGTCCCTACGAGCAGTACTTC. Translating gives CASTSSGGPYEQYF.

The chain employs TRBV5-1 and TRBJ2-7; 8 bases are a match to TRBD1. The V gene's germline CDR1 is SGHRS and CDR2 YFSETQ. V shed 4 bases and J 2 bases; nucleotides not matched to a gene: 8. The CDR3 length is 15 residues. The CDR3 sequence: CASSQGAGGTYEQYF. DNA of the CDR3: TGCGCCAGCAGCCAGGGGGCAGGGGGGACCTACGAGCAGTACTTC.

This clone was detected once. This chain joins TRBV19 and TRBJ2-5, with D perhaps TRBD2 (7 bases). Trimming removed 6 bases at V and 1 base at J, with 15 bases between. CDR1 and CDR2 from the germline V gene are LNHDA and SQIVND (reference sequence). This CDR3 is built from 15 residues. The CDR3 sequence: CASSPLGGPQETQYF. In nucleotides, the CDR3 is TGTGCCAGTAGCCCCCTCGGGGGGCCCCAAGAGACCCAGTACTTC.

The V and J genes are TRBV5-1 and TRBJ2-3, with D tentatively TRBD2 (5 bases). V was clipped by 4 bases and J by 6 bases, with 21 bases between them. The CDR3 is 16 amino acids. The germline gives CDR1 SGHRS, CDR2 YFSETQ. The CDR3 region is CASSPRGGPRRDTQYF. The CDR3 DNA follows: TGCGCCAGCAGCCCACGTGGTGGGCCTAGGAGGGATACGCAGTATTTT.

The chain recombines TRBV12-3 or TRBV12-4 with TRBJ1-3; D remains unclear. This CDR3 is built from 13 residues. Trimming removed 0 bases at V and 7 bases at J, with 7 bases between. This CDR3 is CASSLALGNTIYF. The CDR3 DNA is TGTGCCAGCAGTTTAGCGCTCGGGAACACCATATATTTT.

The rearrangement joins TRBV18 to TRBJ1-1, with D possibly matching TRBD1 (5 bases). Germline lookup yields CDR1 KGHSH and CDR2 LQKENI. Trimming pared 6 bases from V and 0 bases from J, leaving 8 bases between. CDR3 length: 13 residues. The CDR3 nucleotides are TGTGCCAGCTCCGACAGCCTGAACACTGAAGCTTTCTTT. This gives the protein CASSDSLNTEAFF.

The chain combines TRBV18 with TRBJ2-3; no definite D call. Trimming shortened V by 0 bases and J by 0 bases, and 10 bases separated the two germline ends. CDR1 and CDR2 from the germline V gene are KGHSH and LQKENI. The CDR3 contains 16 residues. CDR3 sequence reads: CASSPPYQRSTDTQYF. The CDR3 DNA sequence: TGTGCCAGCTCACCACCGTACCAGCGCAGCACAGATACGCAGTATTTT. Full variable domain (outside the CDR3, taken from reference TRBV18 and TRBJ2-3): NAGVMQNPRHLVRRRGQEARLRCSPMKGHSHVYWYRQLPEEGLKFMVYLQKENIIDESGMPKERFSAEFPKEGPSILRIQQVVRGDSAAYFCASSPPYQRSTDTQYFGPGTRLTVL.

This sequence joins TRBV12-5 and TRBJ1-1, with a possible D match to TRBD1 (5 bases). This CDR3 is built from 15 residues. Trimming stripped 5 bases from V and 1 base from J, with 14 bases between. Germline assignment: CDR1 LGHNT and CDR2 FRNRAP. The DNA of the CDR3 is TGTGCTAGTGGTAGAGACCCCGGACAGAACACTGAAGCTTTCTTT. Translating it yields CASGRDPGQNTEAFF.

Of note for this clone: The same CDR3 also results from other DNA sequences found in this sample. J is TRBJ1-6 and V is TRBV3-1 (or the pseudogene TRBV3-2), with 7 bases identical to TRBD1. Trimming removed 4 bases from V and 8 bases from J; junction bases left unmatched: 2. Germline V CDR1 and CDR2: LGHDT, YNNKEL (reference sequence). CDR3 length equals 13 residues. The DNA for the CDR3 is TGTGCCAGCAGCCCTGACAGGGATTCACCCCTCCACTTT. Protein: CASSPDRDSPLHF.

At least ten counts were recorded for this clone. V and J are TRBV6-2 or TRBV6-3 and TRBJ1-2; D is unclear. The CDR3 runs to 13 residues. Germline CDR1 reads MNHEY; CDR2 reads SVGEGT. The V end was cut by 6 bases, the J end by 8 bases, with 16 bases between. CDR3 in DNA: TGTGCCAGCAGCTCCGTAGACTACGGGGGCTACACCTTC. Encoded protein: CASSSVDYGGYTF.

This clone was seen a handful of times. V and J are TRBV6-4 and TRBJ2-3; the match to TRBD2 covers 14 bases. This CDR3 comprises 17 residues. The ends lost 0 bases at V and 4 bases at J; junction bases unmatched: 3. The germline gives CDR1 MRHNA, CDR2 SNTAGT. The CDR3 sequence is CASSDSTSGGGPDTQYF. CDR3 DNA sequence: TGTGCCAGCAGTGACTCGACTAGCGGGGGGGGTCCAGATACGCAGTATTTT.

This clone was counted a few times. J is TRBJ1-1 and V is TRBV5-1; possible D gene TRBD1, 6 bases. Between the trimmed V and J ends, which lost 0 bases and 1 base, there was a span of 10 bases. The CDR3 is 15 amino acids. Germline CDR1 and CDR2: SGHRS and YFSETQ. The CDR3 DNA follows: TGCGCCAGCAGCTTGGACGGACAGCCGAACACTGAAGCTTTCTTT. Translated, it gives CASSLDGQPNTEAFF. Full variable domain (outside the CDR3, taken from reference TRBV5-1 and TRBJ1-1): KAGVTQTPRYLIKTRGQQVTLSCSPISGHRSVSWYQQTPGQGLQFLFEYFSETQRNKGNFPGRFSGRQFSNSRSEMNVSTLELGDSALYLCASSLDGQPNTEAFFGQGTRLTVV.

The CDR3 bases are TGTGCCAGCAGCTCCGGGACAGGGCTCAATGAGCAGTTCTTC. Its protein is CASSSGTGLNEQFF. V is TRBV13 and J is TRBJ2-1; 9 positions agree with TRBD1. There are 14 residues in the CDR3. V dropped 4 bases and J dropped 6; count of bases not matched to a gene: 4. CDR1 and CDR2 (germline): PRHDT, FYEKMQ (reference sequence).